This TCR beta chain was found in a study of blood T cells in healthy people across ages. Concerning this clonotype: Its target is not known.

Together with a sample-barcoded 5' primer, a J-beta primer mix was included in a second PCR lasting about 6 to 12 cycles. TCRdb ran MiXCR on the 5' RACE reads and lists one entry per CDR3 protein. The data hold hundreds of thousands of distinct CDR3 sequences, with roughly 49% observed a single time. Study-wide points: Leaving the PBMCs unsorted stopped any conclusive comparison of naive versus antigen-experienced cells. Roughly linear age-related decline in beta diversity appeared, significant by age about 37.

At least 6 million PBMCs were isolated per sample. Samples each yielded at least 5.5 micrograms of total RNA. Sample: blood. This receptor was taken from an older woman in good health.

The CDR3 sequence: CASSLARSLNNEQFF. In nucleotides, the CDR3 is TGTGCCAGCAGCTTAGCCCGATCCTTGAACAATGAGCAGTTCTTC. V is TRBV7-8 and J is TRBJ2-1, with D hard to call. V was clipped by 0 bases and J by 5 bases, with 11 bases between them. Per the germline V gene, CDR1 is SGHVS and CDR2 is FQNEAQ. The CDR3 is 15 amino acids.